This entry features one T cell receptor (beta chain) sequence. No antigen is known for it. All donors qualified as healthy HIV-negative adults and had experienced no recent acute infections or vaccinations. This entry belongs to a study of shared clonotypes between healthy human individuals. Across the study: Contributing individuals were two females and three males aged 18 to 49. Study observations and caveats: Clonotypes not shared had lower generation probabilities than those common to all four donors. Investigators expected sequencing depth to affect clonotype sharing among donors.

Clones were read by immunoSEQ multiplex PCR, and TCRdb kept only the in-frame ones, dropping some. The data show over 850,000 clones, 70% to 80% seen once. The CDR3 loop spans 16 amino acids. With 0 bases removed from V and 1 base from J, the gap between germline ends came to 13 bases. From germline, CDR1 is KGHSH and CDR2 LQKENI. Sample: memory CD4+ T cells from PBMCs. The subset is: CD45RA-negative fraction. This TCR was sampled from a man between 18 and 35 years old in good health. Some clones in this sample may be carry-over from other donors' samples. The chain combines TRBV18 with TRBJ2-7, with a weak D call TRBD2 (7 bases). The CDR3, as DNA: TGTGCCAGCTCACCACCGTGGGCGGGGGCGTCCTACGAGCAGTACTTC. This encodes CASSPPWAGASYEQYF.